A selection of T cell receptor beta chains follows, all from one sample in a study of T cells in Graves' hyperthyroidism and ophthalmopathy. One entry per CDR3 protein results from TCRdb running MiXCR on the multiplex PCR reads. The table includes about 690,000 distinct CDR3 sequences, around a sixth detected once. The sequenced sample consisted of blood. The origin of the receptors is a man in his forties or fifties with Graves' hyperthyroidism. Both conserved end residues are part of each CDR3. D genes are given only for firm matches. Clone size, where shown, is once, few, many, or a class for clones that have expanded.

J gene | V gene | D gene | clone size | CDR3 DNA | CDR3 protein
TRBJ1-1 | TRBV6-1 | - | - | TGTGCCAGCATCGCGCGGGGGGGGTATGGGACAAACACTGAAGCTTTCTTT | CASIARGGYGTNTEAFF
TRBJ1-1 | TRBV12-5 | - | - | TGTGCTAGTGGTTTTTACGGACGGGCCCTCACTGAAGCTTTCTTT | CASGFYGRALTEAFF
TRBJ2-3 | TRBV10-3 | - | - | TGTGCCATCAGTGAGGGGGACCGCACAGATACGCAGTATTTT | CAISEGDRTDTQYF
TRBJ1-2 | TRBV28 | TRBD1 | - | TGTGCCAGCAGTTTCGGTGCAGGGGGCCAGGGCTACACCTTC | CASSFGAGGQGYTF
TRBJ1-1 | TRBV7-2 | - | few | TGTGCCAGCAGAGTGGGGGAGACGAACACTGAAGCTTTCTTT | CASRVGETNTEAFF
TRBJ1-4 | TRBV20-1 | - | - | TGCGCGGGAGGGAGAAAGCATGAAAAACTGTTTTTT | CAGGRKHEKLFF
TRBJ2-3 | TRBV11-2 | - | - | TGTGCCAGCAGCCCCCGGGGCCCCACAGATACGCAGTATTTT | CASSPRGPTDTQYF
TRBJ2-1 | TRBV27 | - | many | TGTGCCAGCAGTTTTCCCCAGGGGAGCTCCTACAATGAGCAGTTCTTC | CASSFPQGSSYNEQFF
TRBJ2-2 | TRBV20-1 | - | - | TGCAGTGCTAGCGTAACAGGGAAGTCGGCCGGGGAGCTGTTTTTT | CSASVTGKSAGELFF
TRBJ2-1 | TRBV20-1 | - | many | TGCAGTGCTAGAGAAGGGGTGATGGACAATGAGCAGTTCTTC | CSAREGVMDNEQFF
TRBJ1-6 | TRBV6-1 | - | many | TGTGCCAGCGGTAGGACAAGACATAATTCACCCCTCCACTTT | CASGRTRHNSPLHF
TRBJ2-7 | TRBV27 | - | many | TGTGCCAGCACCACGTCTAGCGGGACAGGTTACGAGCAGTACTTC | CASTTSSGTGYEQYF
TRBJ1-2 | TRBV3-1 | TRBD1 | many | TGTGCCAGCAGCCCACTCTCGGGACAGTCGTATGGCTACACCTTC | CASSPLSGQSYGYTF
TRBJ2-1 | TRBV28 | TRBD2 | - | TGTGCCAGCAGTTCCACTAGCGGGCGCCCCTACAATGAGCAGTTCTTC | CASSSTSGRPYNEQFF
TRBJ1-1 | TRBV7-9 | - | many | TGTGCCAGCAGCTCTCCTAAGAGCGTAGTGGCGTACACTGAAGCTTTCTTT | CASSSPKSVVAYTEAFF
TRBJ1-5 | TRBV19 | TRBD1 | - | TGTGCCAGTAGATCGAGACAGGGGGCGAATCAGCCCCAGCATTTT | CASRSRQGANQPQHF
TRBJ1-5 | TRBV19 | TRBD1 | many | TGTGCCAGCAGTGGACAGGGGGGAAATCAGCCCCAGCATTTT | CASSGQGGNQPQHF
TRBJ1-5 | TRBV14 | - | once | TGTGCCAGCAGCCAAACGGGGATCAATCAGCCCCAGCATTTT | CASSQTGINQPQHF